The 18 T cell receptor beta chains listed next were all sequenced from one sample in a study of blood T cell repertoires in COVID-19. The data were produced by immunoSEQ multiplex PCR, yet TCRdb's version contains in-frame clones alone and is incomplete. Among hundreds of thousands of clones listed, roughly 90% were seen once. The sequencing input was peripheral blood. These receptors all stem from a woman in her forties or fifties with active or convalescent COVID-19.

The chain combines TRBV20-1 with TRBJ1-1, with no clear D. This CDR3 spans 14 amino acids. Trimming took 3 bases from V and 0 from J, leaving 11 bases between them. CDR1 is DFQATT, CDR2 SNEGSKA, per germline (reference sequence). CDR3 protein: CSASSWPLNTEAFF. CDR3 nucleotides: TGCAGTGCTAGTTCTTGGCCTCTGAACACTGAAGCTTTCTTT.

The chain couples TRBV30 to TRBJ1-3, with D unresolved. The V gene lost 3 bases and the J gene lost 7 bases, with 7 bases spanning the gap. This CDR3 is 11 amino acids long. CDR1 and CDR2 (germline): GTSNPN, SVGIG (reference sequence). The CDR3 reads CAWSSGNTIYF. For the CDR3, the DNA is TGTGCCTGGAGCAGCGGGAACACCATATATTTT.

The chain combines TRBV6-5 with TRBJ1-4; no clear D. CDR1 and CDR2 (germline): MNHEY, SVGAGI. V dropped 2 bases and J dropped 8 bases, with 12 bases sitting between them. This CDR3 comprises 14 residues. Here the CDR3 DNA reads TGTGCCAGCAGTTACAGAGGGCGTAGGGAAAAACTGTTTTTT. Its translation: CASSYRGRREKLFF.

This chain links TRBV28 with TRBJ1-2, with a tentative D call TRBD1 (6 bases). From germline, CDR1 is MDHEN and CDR2 SYDVKM. CDR3 size: 14 residues. V lost 2 bases to trimming and J lost 7 bases, with 14 bases between them. This CDR3 reads CASSLGGGAGGYTF. The CDR3 DNA sequence: TGTGCCAGCAGTTTAGGGGGGGGCGCCGGTGGCTACACCTTC.

The chain combines TRBV19 with TRBJ1-3; no firm D call. The V gene lost 6 bases and the J gene lost 4 bases, with 10 bases spanning the gap. Germline CDR1 and CDR2: LNHDA and SQIVND (reference sequence). CDR3 length: 13 residues. As DNA, the CDR3 is TGTGCCAGTAGCGATCGGTGGGGAAACACCATATATTTT. Residues: CASSDRWGNTIYF. Filled out from reference TRBV19 and TRBJ1-3, the complete variable domain reads DGGITQSPKYLFRKEGQNVTLSCEQNLNHDAMYWYRQDPGQGLRLIYYSQIVNDFQKGDIAEGYSVSREKKESFPLTVTSAQKNPTAFYLCASSDRWGNTIYFGEGSWLTVV.

The V gene is TRBV10-3, the J gene TRBJ2-1, with 14 bases identical to TRBD2. CDR3 length equals 15 residues. V lost 7 bases and J lost 8; bases outside the gene matches: 7. Germline V CDR1 and CDR2: ENHRY, SYGVKD. The CDR3 DNA is TGTGCCATCACTGGAGGGACTAGCGGGAGCTATGAGCAGTTCTTC. This sequence encodes CAITGGTSGSYEQFF.

V usage is TRBV6-5 and J usage is TRBJ2-6; TRBD1 agrees at 7 bases. The CDR3 is 15 amino acids. Germline V lookup: CDR1 MNHEY, CDR2 SVGAGI. The junction had 4 bases not matched to a gene; V was cut back by 6 bases and J by 2 bases. CDR3 sequence: CASRGGSAGANVLTF. Here the CDR3 DNA reads TGTGCCAGCAGAGGGGGCTCCGCTGGGGCCAACGTCCTGACTTTC.

This chain joins TRBV9 and TRBJ1-1; a possible D gene is TRBD1 (6 bases). Trimming stripped 4 bases from V and 6 bases from J, with 16 bases between. In germline, CDR1 is SGDLS, CDR2 YYNGEE. CDR3 length equals 14 residues. DNA for the CDR3: TGTGCCAGCAGCTTAGAACAGGGTTCTTCTGAAGCTTTCTTT. It encodes CASSLEQGSSEAFF.

This chain links TRBV6-6 with TRBJ1-1; D might be TRBD1 (6 bases). The CDR3 is 14 amino acids. V lost 8 bases to trimming and J lost 5 bases, with 18 bases between them. Germline CDR1 reads MNHNY; CDR2 reads SVGAGI (reference sequence). The CDR3 loop is CASSPQGGGTEAFF. The CDR3 DNA follows: TGTGCCAGCTCCCCACAGGGAGGGGGAACTGAAGCTTTCTTT.

The rearrangement joins TRBV10-3 to TRBJ2-2, with 9 bases aligning to TRBD2. This CDR3 spans 15 amino acids. CDR1 ENHRY and CDR2 SYGVKD come from the germline V gene. V lost 6 bases and J lost 3; bases outside the gene matches: 5. Here the CDR3 DNA reads TGTGCCATCAGAAAGGGACTAGCTGACACCGGGGAGCTGTTTTTT. As protein: CAIRKGLADTGELFF.

This clone was seen only once. The chain recombines TRBV28 with TRBJ2-1; D unclear. CDR1 is MDHEN, CDR2 SYDVKM, per germline. Trimming left V 3 bases short and J 5 bases short, with 11 bases between. The CDR3 length is 14 residues. The chain's CDR3 is CASSFLTEDNEQFF. DNA for the CDR3: TGTGCCAGCAGTTTTCTAACCGAAGACAATGAGCAGTTCTTC. The variable domain in full, completed from reference TRBV28 and TRBJ2-1, reads DVKVTQSSRYLVKRTGEKVFLECVQDMDHENMFWYRQDPGLGLRLIYFSYDVKMKEKGDIPEGYSVSREKKERFSLILESASTNQTSMYLCASSFLTEDNEQFFGPGTRLTVL.

This chain uses TRBV15 with TRBJ2-7; 8 positions match TRBD1. After removal of 4 bases from V and 2 bases from J, the junction contained 4 bases not matched to a gene. Germline V CDR1 and CDR2: LNHNV, YYDKDF (reference sequence). CDR3 length equals 14 residues. The CDR3 protein is CATSTDRGPYEQYF. The CDR3 DNA reads TGTGCCACCAGCACCGACAGGGGACCCTACGAGCAGTACTTC.

The chain carries TRBV5-1 and TRBJ1-1; D is undetermined. The CDR3 extends over 16 amino acids. The germline V gene encodes CDR1 SGHRS and CDR2 YFSETQ. V was shortened by 3 bases and J by 2 bases, with 17 bases between the two germline ends. Here the CDR3 DNA reads TGCGCCAGCAGCTCGGTGGTCGGGTCAGCTAACACTGAAGCTTTCTTT. This gives the protein CASSSVVGSANTEAFF. The full variable domain, its missing parts supplied by reference TRBV5-1 and TRBJ1-1, is KAGVTQTPRYLIKTRGQQVTLSCSPISGHRSVSWYQQTPGQGLQFLFEYFSETQRNKGNFPGRFSGRQFSNSRSEMNVSTLELGDSALYLCASSSVVGSANTEAFFGQGTRLTVV.

The chain couples TRBV28 to TRBJ1-1; D remains unclear. Per the germline V gene, CDR1 is MDHEN and CDR2 is SYDVKM. The CDR3 runs to 15 residues. With 3 bases removed from V and 0 bases from J, the gap between germline ends came to 11 bases. The CDR3 spells CASSLIYLMNTEAFF. In nucleotides, the CDR3 is TGTGCCAGCAGTTTGATTTACTTGATGAACACTGAAGCTTTCTTT.

The chain carries TRBV6-6 and TRBJ2-2, with a tentative D call TRBD1 (5 bases). The CDR3 length is 14 residues. Germline-derived CDR1 and CDR2 are MNHNY and SVGAGI (reference sequence). Trimming took 8 bases from V and 10 from J, leaving 20 bases between them. CDR3 nucleotides: TGTGCCAGCCAAGTCTTTGTGGGGCGCGAGGAGCTGTTTTTT. This codes for CASQVFVGREELFF.

In this sample, this clone turned up once. The CDR3 reads CASSKPGQGLTEAFF. The CDR3 bases are TGTGCCAGCAGTAAACCGGGACAGGGATTGACTGAAGCTTTCTTT. This chain links TRBV6-5 with TRBJ1-1; 9 bases are shared with TRBD1. The CDR3 totals 15 residues. V shed 5 bases, J shed 5 bases, and the junction held 9 bases outside the gene matches. Germline V gene sequence: CDR1 MNHEY, CDR2 SVGAGI.

The count of this clone is one. The J gene is TRBJ1-6, the V gene TRBV5-4, with D hard to call. There are 15 residues in the CDR3. V lost 4 bases and J 6 bases, leaving 14 bases between the germline ends. Germline CDR1 and CDR2: SGHNT and YYREEE (reference sequence). CDR3 sequence: CASSPGGQPNSPLHF. The CDR3 DNA follows: TGTGCCAGCAGCCCTGGCGGTCAGCCTAATTCACCCCTCCACTTT.

The CDR3 region is CASSPQGVSEAFF. In DNA, the CDR3 is TGTGCCAGCTCACCACAGGGGGTATCTGAAGCTTTCTTT. The chain carries TRBV18 and TRBJ1-1; possibly TRBD1 for D (6 bases). V lost 1 base, J lost 6 bases, and 9 bases lay in between. The CDR3 extends over 13 amino acids. Germline V gene sequence: CDR1 KGHSH, CDR2 LQKENI.